The 22 T cell receptor beta chains given below trace back to one sample, sequenced in a study of blood T cells in healthy people across ages. It was with a sample-barcoded 5' primer and a J-beta primer mix that a second PCR of roughly 7 to 11 cycles was run. Each CDR3 protein is one row after TCRdb ran MiXCR on the 5' RACE reads. The sample lists roughly 2 million distinct CDR3 sequences; around half were seen once. Sequencing input: blood. The receptors originated from a middle-aged woman in good health.

The CDR3 protein is CSARSLGKTDNSPLHF. The CDR3, as DNA: TGCAGTGCTAGATCCCTGGGGAAGACGGATAATTCACCCCTCCACTTT. The rearrangement uses TRBV20-1 and TRBJ1-6; no reliable D call. V shed 2 bases and J shed 5 bases, with 16 bases lying between them. This CDR3 spans 16 amino acids. CDR1 and CDR2 from the germline V gene are DFQATT and SNEGSKA (reference sequence).

The CDR3 spells CASSQDRPNEQYF. CDR3 DNA sequence: TGTGCCAGCAGCCAAGATCGCCCCAACGAGCAGTACTTC. This rearrangement joins TRBV4-2 to TRBJ2-4, with D uncertain. The J call may be mistaken, given a closer DNA end match to TRBJ2-7. The germline CDR1 and CDR2 sequences are LGHNA and YNFKEQ. The CDR3 has 13 residues.

This clonotype has a handful of counts. The chain combines TRBV20-1 with TRBJ2-6; D remains ambiguous. Germline V gene data show CDR1 as DFQATT and CDR2 as SNEGSKA (reference sequence). With 3 bases removed from V and 1 base from J, the gap between germline ends came to 10 bases. CDR3 length: 15 amino acids. CDR3: CSASKGSSGANVLTF. CDR3 DNA sequence: TGCAGTGCTAGTAAGGGAAGTTCTGGGGCCAACGTCCTGACTTTC.

V usage is TRBV27 and J usage is TRBJ2-7, with 10 bases identical to TRBD1. This CDR3 is built from 14 residues. J gave up 6 bases and V 5 bases, and 7 bases lay outside the gene matches. Germline V gene lookup returns CDR1 MNHEY and CDR2 SMNVEV (reference sequence). The CDR3 DNA reads as TGTGCCAGCAGTCCTGACAGGGGGCTGGTCGAGCAGTACTTC. This translates into CASSPDRGLVEQYF.

This sequence joins TRBV20-1 and TRBJ2-7; no reliable D call. Germline V gene sequence: CDR1 DFQATT, CDR2 SNEGSKA (reference sequence). The ends were cut back, 0 bases at V and 6 bases at J, with 12 bases in the middle. CDR3 length equals 13 residues. This CDR3 reads CSARDRSWGEQYF. The CDR3 DNA follows: TGCAGTGCTAGAGATCGGAGTTGGGGCGAGCAGTACTTC.

The chain joins TRBV4-2 to TRBJ2-7; 7 bases align to TRBD1. V lost 5 bases, J lost 1 base, and 8 bases stayed unmatched. The CDR3 loop spans 15 amino acids. Per germline, CDR1 LGHNA and CDR2 YNFKEQ. CDR3 protein: CASSSSRDSSYEQYF. CDR3 sequence (DNA): TGTGCCAGCAGCTCTTCCCGGGACAGTTCCTACGAGCAGTACTTC.

This clonotype was seen only a few times. This chain uses TRBV7-9 with TRBJ2-1, with D perhaps matching TRBD1 (6 bases). CDR3 length: 15 residues. CDR1 and CDR2 from the germline V gene are SEHNR and FQNEAQ (reference sequence). V lost 1 base and J lost 8, with 15 bases in between. CDR3 sequence: CASSLERGPGDEQFF. The CDR3 coding sequence is TGTGCCAGCAGCTTAGAGAGGGGACCAGGGGATGAGCAGTTCTTC.

The chain recombines TRBV9 with TRBJ2-3, with TRBD2 matching over 8 bases. The germline CDR1 and CDR2 sequences are SGDLS and YYNGEE. With 0 bases clipped from V and 4 bases from J, the junction kept 4 bases outside the gene matches. The CDR3 consists of 15 residues. The CDR3 loop reads CASSVVGGDSDTQYF. As DNA, the CDR3 is TGTGCCAGCAGCGTAGTCGGGGGGGATTCAGATACGCAGTATTTT.

This chain uses TRBV13 with TRBJ2-3; D gene ambiguous. Germline V CDR1 and CDR2: PRHDT, FYEKMQ (reference sequence). The CDR3 runs 10 residues. V lost 9 bases and J lost 4, with 5 bases in between. CDR3 amino acids: CASTSDTQYF. The CDR3 region has the DNA TGTGCCAGTACCTCAGATACGCAGTATTTT.

The chain recombines TRBV4-3 with TRBJ1-5; D is perhaps TRBD1 (6 bases). Germline V gene sequence: CDR1 LGHNA, CDR2 YSLEER. The V end lost 0 bases, the J end lost 7 bases, and 16 bases lay between the germline ends. This CDR3 spans 16 amino acids. This CDR3 is CASSQDLVGARQPQHF. The CDR3 DNA follows: TGCGCCAGCAGCCAAGATTTAGTGGGGGCTCGGCAGCCCCAGCATTTT.

The chain links TRBV4-3 to TRBJ1-1, with D possibly matching TRBD1 (5 bases). The CDR3 is 16 amino acids. V dropped 4 bases and J dropped 1 base, with 16 bases sitting between them. CDR1 is LGHNA and CDR2 is YSLEER in the germline V gene. The CDR3: CASSPTGGWENTEAFF. Here the CDR3 DNA reads TGCGCCAGCAGCCCGACGGGGGGGTGGGAGAACACTGAAGCTTTCTTT.

There are a few counts of this clonotype. The chain carries TRBV10-3 and TRBJ2-3; D may be TRBD2 (6 bases). Germline V gene sequence: CDR1 ENHRY, CDR2 SYGVKD. This CDR3 has 16 amino acids. V lost 0 bases, J lost 0 bases, and 10 bases lay in between. The CDR3 DNA reads TGTGCCATCAGTGAGTCTAGCGGAACTAGCACAGATACGCAGTATTTT. Protein: CAISESSGTSTDTQYF.

This clonotype was seen only a few times. This chain uses TRBV29-1 with TRBJ2-5; no clear D gene. Germline V CDR1 and CDR2: SQVTM, ANQGSEA. V was clipped by 5 bases and J by 5 bases, with 18 bases between them. CDR3 size: 14 residues. The CDR3 DNA reads TGCAGCGTTAAACCGGGCCTCCTGGAGGAGACCCAGTACTTC. Translated, it gives CSVKPGLLEETQYF.

This chain connects TRBV4-1 to TRBJ1-6, with 11 nucleotides matching TRBD1. The CDR3 spans 18 residues. Germline V lookup: CDR1 MGHRA, CDR2 YSYEKL. The J segment lost 7 bases and the V segment lost 0 bases, leaving 8 bases of the junction unmatched. The CDR3 bases are TGCGCCAGCAGCCAAGAGGGGACAGGGGGAATTGTCAATTCACCCCTCCACTTT. This encodes CASSQEGTGGIVNSPLHF.

The chain combines TRBV5-6 with TRBJ2-4; D might be TRBD2 (6 bases). With 7 bases removed from V and 3 bases from J, the gap between germline ends came to 17 bases. Germline CDR1 is SGHDT and CDR2 is YYEEEE. The CDR3 spans 15 residues. The CDR3 DNA reads as TGTGCCAGCTGCTCCGCGGGGTTGGGCAAAAACATTCAGTACTTC. Protein sequence: CASCSAGLGKNIQYF.

V and J are TRBV25-1 and TRBJ2-7; D possibly corresponds to TRBD2 (5 bases). Germline CDR1 reads MGHDK; CDR2 reads SYGVNS. The CDR3 sequence is 13 residues long. Trimming cost V 0 bases and J 4 bases, with 7 bases left between them. The CDR3, as DNA: TGTGCCAGCAGTGAATACGGGGTGTACGAGCAGTACTTC. Amino acids: CASSEYGVYEQYF.

This clonotype was observed a few times. V usage is TRBV20-1 and J usage is TRBJ1-4; unclear D gene. With 6 bases removed from V and 8 bases from J, the gap between germline ends came to 16 bases. The length of the CDR3 is 13 residues. The V gene's germline CDR1 is DFQATT and CDR2 SNEGSKA (reference sequence). This CDR3 is CSARRAAGEKLFF. CDR3 DNA sequence: TGCAGTGCAAGAAGGGCGGCAGGAGAAAAACTGTTTTTT.

The chain uses TRBV24-1 and TRBJ2-5; 7 bases line up with TRBD1. This CDR3 region has 14 residues. CDR1 is KGHDR and CDR2 is SFDVKD in the germline V gene. Losses at the gene ends were 4 bases for V and 3 bases for J; bases not matched to a gene: 4. CDR3 sequence (DNA): TGTGCCACCAGTGACGGGGACAGCAAAGAGACCCAGTACTTC. This codes for CATSDGDSKETQYF.

This chain connects TRBV7-6 to TRBJ2-7, with TRBD1 matching over 7 bases. There are 13 residues in the CDR3. Trimming took 8 bases from V and 3 from J; bases not matched to a gene: 7. CDR1 SGHVS and CDR2 FNYEAQ come from the germline V gene. DNA for the CDR3: TGTGCCAGCCGCGACGGGGACAGCTACGAGCAGTACTTC. As protein: CASRDGDSYEQYF.

This sequence joins TRBV7-2 and TRBJ2-5, with 9 bases lining up with TRBD2. V shed 1 base, J shed 1 base, and the junction held 4 bases outside the gene matches. CDR3 length: 16 residues. Per germline, CDR1 SGHTA and CDR2 FQGNSA. In DNA, the CDR3 is TGTGCCAGCAGCTTAGGTACTAGCGGGCCCCAAGAGACCCAGTACTTC. It codes for CASSLGTSGPQETQYF.

The chain uses TRBV6-1 and TRBJ2-1, with D perhaps being TRBD1 or TRBD2 (6 bases each). CDR1 MNHNS and CDR2 SASEGT come from the germline V gene. The CDR3 is made up of 15 amino acids. Trimming cost V 6 bases and J 2 bases, with 14 bases left between them. The CDR3 coding sequence is TGTGCCAGCAGGAGGGGGGACCCACCCTACAATGAGCAGTTCTTC. The encoded protein is CASRRGDPPYNEQFF.

J is TRBJ2-5 and V is TRBV7-2, with TRBD1 matching 9 bases. The V segment lost 5 bases and the J segment 1 base; nucleotides outside the gene matches: 8. The CDR3 has 16 amino acids. Germline assignment: CDR1 SGHTA and CDR2 FQGNSA. The CDR3 sequence is CASSRDRAQGQETQYF. CDR3 in DNA: TGTGCCAGCAGCCGGGACAGGGCGCAGGGCCAAGAGACCCAGTACTTC.